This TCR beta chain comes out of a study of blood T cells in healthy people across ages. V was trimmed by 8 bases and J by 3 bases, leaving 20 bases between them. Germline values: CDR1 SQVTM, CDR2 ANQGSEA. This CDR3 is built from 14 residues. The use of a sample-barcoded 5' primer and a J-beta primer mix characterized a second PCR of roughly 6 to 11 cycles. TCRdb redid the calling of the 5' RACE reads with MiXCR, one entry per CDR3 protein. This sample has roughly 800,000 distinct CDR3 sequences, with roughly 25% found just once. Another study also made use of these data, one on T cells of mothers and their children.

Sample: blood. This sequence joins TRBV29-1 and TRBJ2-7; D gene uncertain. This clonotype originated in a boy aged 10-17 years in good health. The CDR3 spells CSIMGPDLNYEQYF. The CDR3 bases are TGCAGCATTATGGGCCCGGACCTCAACTACGAGCAGTACTTC.